This T cell receptor beta chain was recovered during a study of T cells after yellow fever vaccination. CDR1 is SNHLY, CDR2 FYNNEI, per germline. The CDR3 covers 14 residues. V was pared by 6 bases and J by 5 bases, with 14 bases between. TCRdb re-analysed the 5' RACE reads in MiXCR, keeping a single row per CDR3 protein. The data show about 340,000 distinct CDR3 sequences, roughly an eighth seen once. V gene TRBV2 combines with J gene TRBJ1-5, with a weak D call TRBD1 (6 bases). Source: CD4+ T cells sorted from PBMCs, taken 15 days after the yellow fever booster vaccination. The clonotype comes from a man aged 18-30 years who received the YFV17D yellow fever vaccine. The DNA of the CDR3 is TGTGCCAGCAGAGACAGGTTGGTCGATCAGCCCCAGCATTTT. Translated, it gives CASRDRLVDQPQHF.